This TCR beta chain emerged from a study of cytomegalovirus exposure and HLA in healthy donors. Study summary: Tens of millions of unique TCR sequences came from HLA-typed donors in an early release.

Trimming cost V 7 bases and J 2 bases; bases outside gene matches: 10. Germline values: CDR1 MNHEY, CDR2 SMNVEV (reference sequence). This CDR3 is built from 16 residues. PCR primers comprised 60 Vbeta and 13 Jbeta primers. Generated by immunoSEQ multiplex PCR, the TCRdb table keeps only in-frame clones and is missing some. The sample yields 100,000 to 150,000 clones, more than 75% seen once. Study results and caveats: A later analysis reportedly found fewer N-insertions in an Asian-associated ancestry cluster than the roughly 670-donor mean. About 90% or about 30% of the time was how often most TCR beta V segments were productive, according to an earlier analysis. Rare sequences made up most TCRs, while some public TCRs were found in many donors.

On this clone itself: Its antigen is as yet unknown.

The V call is TRBV27, the J call TRBJ2-7; 11 bases agree with TRBD2. The receptor was derived from a man aged 30 to 45 in good health and CMV-seropositive. The specimen was PBMCs. The CDR3 loop is CASTLHGLAGPYEQYF. In DNA, the CDR3 is TGTGCCAGCACCCTCCACGGACTAGCGGGCCCCTACGAGCAGTACTTC.